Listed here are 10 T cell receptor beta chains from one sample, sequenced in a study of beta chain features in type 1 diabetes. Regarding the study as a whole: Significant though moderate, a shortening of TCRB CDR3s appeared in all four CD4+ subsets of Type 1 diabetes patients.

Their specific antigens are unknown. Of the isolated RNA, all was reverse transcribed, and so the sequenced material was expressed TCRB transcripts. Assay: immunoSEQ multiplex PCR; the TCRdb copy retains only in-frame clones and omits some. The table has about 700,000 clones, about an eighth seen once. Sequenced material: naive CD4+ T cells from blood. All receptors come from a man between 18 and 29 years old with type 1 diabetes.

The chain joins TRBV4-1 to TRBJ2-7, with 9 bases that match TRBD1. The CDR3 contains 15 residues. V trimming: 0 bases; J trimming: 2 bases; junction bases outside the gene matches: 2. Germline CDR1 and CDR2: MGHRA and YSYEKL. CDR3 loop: CASSQETGGPYEQYF. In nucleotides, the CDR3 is TGCGCCAGCAGCCAAGAGACAGGGGGACCCTACGAGCAGTACTTC.

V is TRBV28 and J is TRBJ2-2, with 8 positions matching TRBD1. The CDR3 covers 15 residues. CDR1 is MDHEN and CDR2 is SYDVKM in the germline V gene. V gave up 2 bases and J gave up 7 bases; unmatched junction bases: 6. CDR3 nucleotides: TGTGCCAGCAGTTTAGTGCAGGGGGCCGTCGGGGAGCTGTTTTTT. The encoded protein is CASSLVQGAVGELFF.

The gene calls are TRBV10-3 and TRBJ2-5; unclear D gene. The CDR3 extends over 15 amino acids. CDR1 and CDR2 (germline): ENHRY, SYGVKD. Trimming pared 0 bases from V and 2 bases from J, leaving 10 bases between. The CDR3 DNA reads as TGTGCCATCAGTGAGTCGGTACTCCGGCAAGAGACCCAGTACTTC. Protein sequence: CAISESVLRQETQYF.

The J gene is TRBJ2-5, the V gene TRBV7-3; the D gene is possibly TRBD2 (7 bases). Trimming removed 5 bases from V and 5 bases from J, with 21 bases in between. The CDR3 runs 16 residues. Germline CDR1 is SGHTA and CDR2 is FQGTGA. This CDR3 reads CASSPASRGPGETQYF. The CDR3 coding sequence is TGTGCCAGCAGCCCCGCATCGCGGGGGCCGGGGGAGACCCAGTACTTC.

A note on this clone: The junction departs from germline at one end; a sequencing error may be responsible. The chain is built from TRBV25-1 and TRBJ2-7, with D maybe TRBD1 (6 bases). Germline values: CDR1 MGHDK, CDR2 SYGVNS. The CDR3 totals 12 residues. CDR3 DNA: TGTGCCACCAGTGACAGGACCTACGAGCAGTACTTC. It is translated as CATSDRTYEQYF.

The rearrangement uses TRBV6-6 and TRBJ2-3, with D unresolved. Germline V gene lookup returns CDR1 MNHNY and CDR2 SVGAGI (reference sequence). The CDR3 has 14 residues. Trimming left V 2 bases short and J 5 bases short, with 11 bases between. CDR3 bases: TGTGCCAGCAGTTACCCCTCCGTGGAAGATACGCAGTATTTT. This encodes CASSYPSVEDTQYF.

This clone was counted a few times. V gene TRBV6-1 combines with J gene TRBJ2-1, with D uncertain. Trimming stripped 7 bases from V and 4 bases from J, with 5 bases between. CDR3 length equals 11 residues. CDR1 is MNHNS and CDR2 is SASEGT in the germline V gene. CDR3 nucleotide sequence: TGTGCCAGCACCCTATACAATGAGCAGTTCTTC. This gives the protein CASTLYNEQFF.

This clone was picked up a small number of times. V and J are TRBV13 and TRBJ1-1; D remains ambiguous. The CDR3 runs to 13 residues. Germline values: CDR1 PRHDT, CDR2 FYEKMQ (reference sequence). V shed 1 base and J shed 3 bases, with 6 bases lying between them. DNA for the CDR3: TGTGCCAGCAGCTTAGTAGCGGACACTGAAGCTTTCTTT. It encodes CASSLVADTEAFF.

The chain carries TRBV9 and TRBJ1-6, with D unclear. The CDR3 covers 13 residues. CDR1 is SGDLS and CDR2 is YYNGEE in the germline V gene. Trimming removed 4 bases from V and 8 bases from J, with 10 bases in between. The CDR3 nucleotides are TGTGCCAGCAGCTCGTACCAGGATTCACCCCTCCACTTT. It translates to CASSSYQDSPLHF.

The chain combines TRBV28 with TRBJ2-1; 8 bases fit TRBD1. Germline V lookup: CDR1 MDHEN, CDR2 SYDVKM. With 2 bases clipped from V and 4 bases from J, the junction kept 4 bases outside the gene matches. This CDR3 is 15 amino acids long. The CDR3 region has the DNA TGTGCCAGCAGTTTAGCGGACAGGGATTACAATGAGCAGTTCTTC. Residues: CASSLADRDYNEQFF.